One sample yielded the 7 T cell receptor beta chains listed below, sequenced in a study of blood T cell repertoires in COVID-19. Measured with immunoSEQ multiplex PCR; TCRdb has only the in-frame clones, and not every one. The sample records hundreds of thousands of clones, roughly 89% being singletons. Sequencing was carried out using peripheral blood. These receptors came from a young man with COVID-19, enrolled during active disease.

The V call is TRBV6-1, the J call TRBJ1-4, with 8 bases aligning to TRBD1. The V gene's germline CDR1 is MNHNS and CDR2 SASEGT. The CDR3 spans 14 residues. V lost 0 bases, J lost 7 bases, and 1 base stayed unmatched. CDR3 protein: CASSEATGGEKLFF. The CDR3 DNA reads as TGTGCCAGCAGTGAAGCAACAGGGGGTGAAAAACTGTTTTTT.

CDR3 sequence (DNA): TGCAGCGTTCGCTTAGCGGAAAATTACAATGAGCAGTTCTTC. Encoded protein: CSVRLAENYNEQFF. J is TRBJ2-1 and V is TRBV29-1; perhaps TRBD2 as D (6 bases). V lost 5 bases, J lost 4 bases, and 15 bases lay in between. The CDR3 spans 14 residues. Germline values: CDR1 SQVTM, CDR2 ANQGSEA.

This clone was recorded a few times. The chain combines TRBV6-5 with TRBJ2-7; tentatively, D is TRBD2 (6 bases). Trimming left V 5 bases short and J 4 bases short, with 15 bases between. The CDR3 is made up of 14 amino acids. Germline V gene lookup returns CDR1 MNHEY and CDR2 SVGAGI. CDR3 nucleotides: TGTGCCAGCAGTCAGGGACGCGGAGGGTACGAGCAGTACTTC. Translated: CASSQGRGGYEQYF.

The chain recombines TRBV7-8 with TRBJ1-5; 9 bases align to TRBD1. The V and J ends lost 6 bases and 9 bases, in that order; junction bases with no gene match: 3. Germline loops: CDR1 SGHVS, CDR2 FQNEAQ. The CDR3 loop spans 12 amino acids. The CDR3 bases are TGTGCCAGCAGGTTGACAGGGGGGCCCCAGCATTTT. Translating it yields CASRLTGGPQHF.

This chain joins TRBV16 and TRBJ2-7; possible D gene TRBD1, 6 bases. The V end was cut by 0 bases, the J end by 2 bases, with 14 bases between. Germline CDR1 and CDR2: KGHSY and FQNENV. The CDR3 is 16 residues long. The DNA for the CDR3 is TGTGCCAGCAGCCAATCGACAGGACAAGGACCCTACGAGCAGTACTTC. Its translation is CASSQSTGQGPYEQYF.

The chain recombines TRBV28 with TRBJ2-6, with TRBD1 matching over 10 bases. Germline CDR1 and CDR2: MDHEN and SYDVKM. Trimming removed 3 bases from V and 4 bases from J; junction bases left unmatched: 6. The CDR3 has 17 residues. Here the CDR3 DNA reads TGTGCCAGCAGTTTTACAGGGACAGGGGCCGGGGCCAACGTCCTGACTTTC. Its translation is CASSFTGTGAGANVLTF.

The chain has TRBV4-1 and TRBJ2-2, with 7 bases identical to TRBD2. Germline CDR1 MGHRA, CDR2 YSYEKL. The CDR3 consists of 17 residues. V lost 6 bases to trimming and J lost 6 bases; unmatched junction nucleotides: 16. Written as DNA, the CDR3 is TGCGCCAGCAGTCCACAAGGTATTGGGAGGGCCTCCGGGGAGCTGTTTTTT. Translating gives CASSPQGIGRASGELFF.